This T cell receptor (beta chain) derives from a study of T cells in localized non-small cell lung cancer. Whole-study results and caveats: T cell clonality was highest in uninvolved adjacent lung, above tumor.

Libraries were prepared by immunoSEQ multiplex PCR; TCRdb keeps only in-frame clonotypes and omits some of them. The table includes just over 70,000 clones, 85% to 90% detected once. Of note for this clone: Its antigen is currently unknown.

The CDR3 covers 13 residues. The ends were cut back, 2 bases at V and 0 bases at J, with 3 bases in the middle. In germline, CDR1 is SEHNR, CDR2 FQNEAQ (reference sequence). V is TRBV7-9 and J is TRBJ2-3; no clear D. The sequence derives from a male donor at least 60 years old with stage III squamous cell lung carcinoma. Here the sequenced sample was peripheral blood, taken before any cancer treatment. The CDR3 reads CASSLFSTDTQYF. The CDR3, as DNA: TGTGCCAGCAGCTTATTCAGCACAGATACGCAGTATTTT.